This entry is about one TCR beta chain. Its antigen is currently unknown. The CDR3 runs to 19 residues. Germline V gives CDR1 SGHTA, CDR2 FQGNSA. V was shortened by 3 bases and J by 9 bases, with 32 bases between the two germline ends. This record belongs to a study of T cell repertoires in cytomegalovirus infection. Study-level information: Selected CMV epitopes included recently identified HLA-C-restricted ones as well as well-studied HLA-B-restricted ones. It can be stated that public TCR beta signatures indicated CMV infection as well as a matching HLA type. Study-level results: Carriers of CMV plus the relevant HLA were identified by cumulative public TCR beta family frequency. The ex vivo response was dominated by HLA-C-restricted CMV-specific TCR beta clonotypes.

TCRdb reanalysed the reads using MiXCR and keeps one entry per CDR3 protein. The sample consists of around 58,000 distinct CDR3 sequences, roughly a fifth of them appearing once. The origin of this receptor is a human donor in good health (CMV status not recorded). Some clones in this sample may be carry-over from other donors' samples. Sequencing used CD8+ T cells from cultured PBMCs, obtained from culture after CMV antigen stimulation. The V gene is TRBV7-2, the J gene TRBJ2-5; tentatively, D is TRBD1 (7 bases). The CDR3 nucleotides read TGTGCCAGCAGCTTCTCCCGGGACAGCGTCGCCAAAGGAGGGGTGGCCCAGTACTTC. This encodes CASSFSRDSVAKGGVAQYF.